The 14 T cell receptor beta chains in this list originate from one sample, sequenced in a study of regulatory T cells in long-lasting Graves disease (dated by TCRdb to the early 2020s). The sample's time point, from its label and the paper: persistent/refractory GD, antithyroid drugs over 5 years with positive TRAb. For both TCR sequencing and RNA sequencing, RNA was extracted from PBMCs using TRIzol. The method was multiplex PCR. Data came from an Illumina HiSeq 4000. CDR3 regions were amplified by Arm-PCR with iRepertoire HTBI primers to construct TCR beta libraries. The public reads were reprocessed in TCRdb via fastp at Q25 and MiXCR, keeping in-frame beta chains. Each record represents a unique CDR3 protein, reported with the most common genes and DNA among its rows. Here the sample has 500,000 to 800,000 distinct CDR3 sequences; 30% occur a single time. The leading ten clones occupy 40% to 55% of the sample.

The sample consisted of peripheral blood mononuclear cells (PBMCs), taken when the disease was refractory, from a patient treated with antithyroid drugs. These TCRs come from a female donor with Graves disease.

This clonotype has only a few counts. The chain combines TRBV25-1 with TRBJ1-1; 7 bases map to TRBD1. The CDR3 contains 15 residues. V shed 4 bases, J shed 0 bases, and the junction held 5 bases outside the gene matches. From germline, CDR1 is MGHDK and CDR2 SYGVNS. The CDR3 coding sequence is TGTGCCAGCAGTGCGTTCGGGACAGTGAACACTGAAGCTTTCTTT. Translation: CASSAFGTVNTEAFF.

The chain employs TRBV20-1 and TRBJ2-3; TRBD2 matches 12 bases. The CDR3 extends over 15 amino acids. CDR1 and CDR2 (germline): DFQATT, SNEGSKA (reference sequence). The trim removed 6 bases at V and 5 bases at J, leaving 9 bases unmatched. The CDR3: CSASLAGGSVDTQYF. Here the CDR3 DNA reads TGCAGTGCATCTCTAGCGGGAGGGAGTGTAGATACGCAGTATTTT.

This clonotype was seen repeatedly, ten times or more. The chain links TRBV2 to TRBJ2-7; maybe TRBD1 (6 bases). CDR3 length equals 14 residues. Germline CDR1 is SNHLY and CDR2 is FYNNEI. The ends were cut back, 7 bases at V and 2 bases at J, with 15 bases in the middle. CDR3 in amino acids: CASKVTGTTYEQYF. CDR3 DNA: TGTGCCAGCAAGGTGACAGGAACGACCTACGAGCAGTACTTC.

The chain employs TRBV7-9 and TRBJ1-4; D call uncertain. The length of the CDR3 is 15 residues. CDR1 is SEHNR and CDR2 is FQNEAQ in the germline V gene (reference sequence). The V end lost 1 base, the J end lost 6 bases, and 12 bases lay between the germline ends. CDR3: CASSLDWPSDEKLFF. DNA of the CDR3: TGTGCCAGCAGCTTAGACTGGCCGAGCGATGAAAAACTGTTTTTT.

The rearrangement links TRBV5-6 to TRBJ1-2, with 8 bases lining up with TRBD1. The length of the CDR3 is 16 residues. Germline values: CDR1 SGHDT, CDR2 YYEEEE. The trim removed 4 bases at V and 0 bases at J, leaving 8 bases unmatched. This CDR3 reads CASSPPGTGTNYGYTF. The DNA for the CDR3 is TGTGCCAGCAGCCCCCCAGGGACAGGTACTAACTATGGCTACACCTTC. The full variable domain, in which reference TRBV5-6 and TRBJ1-2 provide the parts outside the CDR3, is DAGVTQSPTHLIKTRGQQVTLRCSPKSGHDTVSWYQQALGQGPQFIFQYYEEEERQRGNFPDRFSGHQFPNYSSELNVNALLLGDSALYLCASSPPGTGTNYGYTFGSGTRLTVV.

The table lists this clonotype with a few counts. The rearrangement links TRBV20-1 to TRBJ1-1, with D hard to call. V gave up 6 bases and J gave up 6 bases, with 11 bases separating them. The V gene's germline CDR1 is DFQATT and CDR2 SNEGSKA (reference sequence). This CDR3 comprises 11 residues. The CDR3 protein is CSAYDTPEAFF. In nucleotides, the CDR3 is TGCAGTGCCTATGATACTCCTGAAGCTTTCTTT.

This clonotype came up a few times. The chain couples TRBV30 to TRBJ2-7; D unresolved. Germline CDR1 GTSNPN, CDR2 SVGIG (reference sequence). With 1 base removed from V and 12 bases from J, the gap between germline ends came to 16 bases. The CDR3 is 12 residues long. CDR3 DNA sequence: TGTGCCTGGAGTGACAATGGTCGCCCACCGTACTTC. Translation: CAWSDNGRPPYF.

The count of this clonotype is one. The chain joins TRBV20-1 to TRBJ1-2; weak D call: TRBD1 (5 bases). Germline loops: CDR1 DFQATT, CDR2 SNEGSKA (reference sequence). This CDR3 is 11 amino acids long. CDR3 sequence reads: CTFWGGSGYTF. CDR3 nucleotides: TGCACCTTTTGGGGGGGGTCTGGCTACACCTTC.

The table lists this clonotype with a count of one. The gene calls are TRBV10-2 and TRBJ1-4; D is unresolved. The germline V gene has CDR1 WSHSY and CDR2 SAAADI. The CDR3 is made up of 12 amino acids. The germline V and J ends were trimmed by 0 bases and 8 bases, with 4 bases remaining between them. The CDR3 loop is CASSESEEKLFF. For the CDR3, the DNA is TGCGCCAGCAGTGAGTCGGAGGAAAAACTGTTTTTT.

The table lists this clonotype with many counts. The CDR3 DNA is TGTGCCAGCAGTTCACAGGCTACTGCAACTAATGAAAAACTGTTTTTT. Protein product: CASSSQATATNEKLFF. V is TRBV28 and J is TRBJ1-4, with D possibly being TRBD1 (5 bases). V lost 4 bases, J lost 0 bases, and 12 bases lay in between. CDR1 and CDR2 from the germline V gene are MDHEN and SYDVKM. There are 16 residues in the CDR3.

The rearrangement joins TRBV27 to TRBJ1-2; weak D call: TRBD1 (6 bases). Deletions cut 0 bases from V and 4 bases from J, with 9 bases between. Germline-derived CDR1 and CDR2 are MNHEY and SMNVEV (reference sequence). This CDR3 region has 14 residues. This CDR3 is CASSLSGAPYGYTF. The CDR3 nucleotides are TGTGCCAGCAGTTTATCGGGGGCACCCTATGGCTACACCTTC.

This clonotype occurred many times. The chain carries TRBV29-1 and TRBJ1-1, with 7 bases matching TRBD1. V gave up 4 bases and J gave up 10 bases; unmatched junction bases: 9. Germline V gene lookup returns CDR1 SQVTM and CDR2 ANQGSEA. CDR3 length: 12 residues. CDR3 loop: CSVVLQGGAAFF. The CDR3 nucleotides are TGCAGCGTTGTCCTCCAGGGGGGGGCAGCTTTCTTT.

Points on this clonotype: At one of its ends the junction is not consistent with the germline gene, which may arise from a read error. The chain recombines TRBV12-3 or TRBV12-4 with TRBJ1-1; 8 bases map to TRBD1. CDR3 length equals 15 residues. The CDR3 loop reads CAGSLTGQVNTEAFF. The CDR3 region has the DNA TGTGCCGGCAGTTTGACGGGACAGGTGAACACTGAAGCTTTCTTT.

This sequence joins TRBV20-1 and TRBJ2-7, with a possible D match to TRBD2 (5 bases). V lost 1 base and J lost 3, with 10 bases in between. Germline values: CDR1 DFQATT, CDR2 SNEGSKA (reference sequence). The CDR3 length is 13 residues. Here the CDR3 reads CSARGGSNYEQYF. CDR3 coding DNA: TGCAGTGCTAGAGGCGGGTCCAACTACGAGCAGTACTTC.